This is a list of T cell receptor beta chains from one sample in a study of blood T cell repertoires in COVID-19. TCRdb's copy holds only in-frame clones and misses some; the assay was immunoSEQ multiplex PCR. The sample has 450,000 or so clones; about 87% are singletons. Sequencing was carried out using peripheral blood. The receptors here all came from a man aged 18 to 30 with COVID-19, enrolled during active disease. Both conserved end residues are part of each CDR3. Each record gives: V gene, clone size, J gene, D gene, CDR3 DNA, CDR3 protein. A D gene is named only where the DNA matches it firmly. Only some rows state a clone size, as once, few, many or a class for expanded clones.

>TRBV6-5|-|TRBJ1-4|-
TGTGCCAGCAGTTACGGGGGGATGGGTGAAAAACTGTTTTTT
CASSYGGMGEKLFF
>TRBV2|-|TRBJ1-1|TRBD1
TGTGCCAGCAACCCGAGACAGGGCCGGGAGGAAGCTTTCTTT
CASNPRQGREEAFF
>TRBV12-3/TRBV12-4|-|TRBJ1-2|-
TGTGCCAGCAGCTTTCAAGCGAGGGGCTACACCTTC
CASSFQARGYTF
>TRBV13|-|TRBJ1-3|-
TGTGCCAGCAGCTTCGAGAGAAACACCATATATTTT
CASSFERNTIYF
>TRBV7-9|few|TRBJ1-2|-
TGTGCCAGCAGCCCAAGGACACCTAACTATGGCTACACCTTC
CASSPRTPNYGYTF
>TRBV25-1|-|TRBJ1-2|-
TGTGCCAGCAGTGAAGAAGGGGATAGGGGCTATGGCTACACCTTC
CASSEEGDRGYGYTF
>TRBV5-5|-|TRBJ1-6|TRBD1
TGTGCCAGCAGCATACTGGGACAGGGGGTTAATTCACCCCTCCACTTT
CASSILGQGVNSPLHF
>TRBV5-1|-|TRBJ2-1|TRBD2
TGCGCCAGCAGCTTGTTTGCTAGCGGGGGGGTATTCAATGAGCAGTTCTTC
CASSLFASGGVFNEQFF
>TRBV2|-|TRBJ1-3|-
TGTGCCAGCAACGAGCAGGGTAGGGTCCTCTCTGGAAACACCATATATTTT
CASNEQGRVLSGNTIYF
>TRBV4-1|-|TRBJ2-1|-
TGCGCCAGCAGCCAAGAATGGGGCGAGCAGTTCTTC
CASSQEWGEQFF
>TRBV7-8|-|TRBJ1-2|TRBD1
TGTGCCAGCAGCTTAGTACTGGGGACAGGGGGTTACTACACCTTC
CASSLVLGTGGYYTF
>TRBV6-5|-|TRBJ1-1|TRBD1
TGTGCCAGCAGCTACGGACAGGGAATGAACACTGAAGCTTTCTTT
CASSYGQGMNTEAFF
>TRBV9|-|TRBJ2-1|TRBD1
TGTGCCAGCAGCGTAAAGACAGGGTCCTACAATGAGCAGTTCTTC
CASSVKTGSYNEQFF
>TRBV27|-|TRBJ2-7|TRBD1
TGTGCCAGCAGTTTCCCCCTCGACGGGACAGGCGACTACGAGCAGTACTTC
CASSFPLDGTGDYEQYF
>TRBV4-1|-|TRBJ2-1|-
TGCGCCAGCAGCCAAGTAGATGGGGTGGAGGAAAACGGGCAGTTCTTC
CASSQVDGVEENGQFF
>TRBV11-2|-|TRBJ1-6|-
TGTGCCAGCAGCTCAACAGTTGCCAGTTCACCCCTCCACTTT
CASSSTVASSPLHF